A selection of T cell receptor beta chains follows, all from one sample in a study of control samples from healthy donors and cancer patients. Produced via immunoSEQ multiplex PCR; TCRdb's table is partial and in-frame only. The repertoire has some 120,000 clones, 70% to 90% of them found once; the top ten carry 2.9%. Source material: blood. The receptors were gathered from a man between 60 and 75 years old in good health. Both conserved end residues are part of each CDR3. D genes are given only for firm matches. Some rows mark clone size as missing; the rest say once, few, many or name a class of expanded clone.

NA TRBJ1-5 NA 14 TRBV19 CASSIDGRTQPQHF TGTGCCAGTAGTATAGACGGCAGAACTCAGCCCCAGCATTTT
NA TRBJ1-1 NA 15 TRBV10-3 CAIRADSMMNTEAFF TGTGCCATCAGGGCGGACAGCATGATGAACACTGAAGCTTTCTTT
NA TRBJ1-2 NA 16 TRBV19 CASSIDGGQGNYGYTF TGTGCCAGTAGTATAGATGGGGGCCAAGGCAACTATGGCTACACCTTC
TRBD2 TRBJ2-3 NA 17 TRBV30 CAWGGLAGDLPTDTQYF TGTGCCTGGGGGGGACTAGCGGGAGACTTACCCACAGATACGCAGTATTTT
TRBD1 TRBJ2-1 NA 14 TRBV18 CASSPGTGYNEQFF TGTGCCAGCTCACCAGGGACAGGGTACAATGAGCAGTTCTTC
NA TRBJ2-2 NA 14 TRBV6-4 CASSGSELTGELFF TGTGCCAGCAGTGGTAGCGAGCTCACCGGGGAGCTGTTTTTT
NA TRBJ1-4 NA 14 TRBV5-1 CASSFGRANEKLFF TGCGCCAGCAGCTTCGGACGGGCTAATGAAAAACTGTTTTTT
NA TRBJ1-6 NA 14 TRBV19 CASSIGDLNSPLHF TGTGCCAGTAGTATCGGGGACCTGAATTCACCCCTCCACTTT
NA TRBJ1-5 NA 17 TRBV10-3 CAISESLRGLSNQPQHF TGTGCCATCAGTGAGTCCCTAAGGGGCTTGAGCAATCAGCCCCAGCATTTT
NA TRBJ1-4 NA 18 TRBV4-1 CASSQWGFIGATNEKLFF TGCGCCAGCAGCCAATGGGGGTTTATTGGTGCAACTAATGAAAAACTGTTTTTT
TRBD2 TRBJ2-1 NA 17 TRBV9 CASSPRLAANVYNEQFF TGTGCCAGCAGTCCCCGACTAGCGGCGAACGTATACAATGAGCAGTTCTTC
NA TRBJ1-3 once 18 TRBV19 CASSIDLPARGRGNTIYF TGTGCCAGTAGTATAGATCTACCCGCTCGAGGCCGCGGAAACACCATATATTTT
TRBD1 TRBJ2-7 NA 15 TRBV18 CASSRGGTGDYEQYF TGTGCCAGCTCAAGGGGAGGGACAGGGGATTACGAGCAGTACTTC
TRBD1 TRBJ1-5 once 16 TRBV9 CASSSQTGTGGEPQHF TGTGCCAGCAGCAGCCAAACCGGGACAGGGGGCGAGCCCCAGCATTTT
NA TRBJ1-4 NA 14 TRBV28 CASIPGGVGEKLFF TGTGCCAGCATCCCCGGGGGGGTGGGTGAAAAACTGTTTTTT
TRBD1 TRBJ1-5 NA 18 TRBV28 CASSSSGTGGAGNQPQHF TGTGCCAGCAGTTCTTCCGGGACAGGGGGCGCTGGCAATCAGCCCCAGCATTTT
TRBD1 TRBJ2-5 NA 13 TRBV7-2 CASSRGQGETQYF TGTGCCAGCAGCCGGGGACAGGGAGAGACCCAGTACTTC
NA TRBJ1-2 NA 14 TRBV3-1/TRBV3-2 CASSQSSGSYGYTF TGTGCCAGCAGCCAATCGTCAGGGTCCTATGGCTACACCTTC
NA TRBJ2-2 few 15 TRBV7-3 CASSLDGQSTGELFF TGTGCCAGCAGCTTAGACGGACAGTCCACCGGGGAGCTGTTTTTT
NA TRBJ1-5 NA 14 TRBV20-1 CSASEVAGNQPQHF TGCAGTGCTAGTGAGGTTGCCGGCAATCAGCCCCAGCATTTT
TRBD1 TRBJ2-5 NA 15 TRBV11-1 CASSFGDRGQETQYF TGTGCCAGCAGCTTTGGCGACAGGGGGCAAGAGACCCAGTACTTC
TRBD1 TRBJ1-3 NA 16 TRBV30 CAWNRDRAHSGNTIYF TGTGCCTGGAACCGGGACAGGGCTCACTCTGGAAACACCATATATTTT
TRBD1 TRBJ2-7 NA 14 TRBV28 CASSKQGAKYEQYF TGTGCCAGCAGTAAACAGGGGGCAAAATACGAGCAGTACTTC
NA TRBJ2-7 NA 16 TRBV7-8 CASSIGAYGGTYEQYF TGTGCCAGCAGCATAGGGGCATATGGCGGAACCTACGAGCAGTACTTC
NA TRBJ2-6 NA 15 TRBV30 CAWSVRSSGANVLTF TGTGCCTGGAGTGTACGGAGTTCTGGGGCCAACGTCCTGACTTTC
TRBD2 TRBJ2-3 NA 17 TRBV10-3 CAIRGLAGRTITDTQYF TGTGCCATCAGGGGACTAGCGGGACGCACTATCACAGATACGCAGTATTTT
NA TRBJ1-5 NA 16 TRBV4-2 CASSQDGQGTVQPQHF TGTGCCAGCAGCCAAGATGGGCAGGGGACCGTGCAGCCCCAGCATTTT
NA TRBJ1-4 NA 15 TRBV2 CASSDPDGVGEKLFF TGTGCCAGCAGCGATCCCGACGGGGTAGGCGAAAAACTGTTTTTT
NA TRBJ1-4 NA 15 TRBV7-6 CASSLVWALGEKLFF TGTGCCAGCAGCTTAGTCTGGGCTTTGGGTGAAAAACTGTTTTTT
TRBD1 TRBJ1-6 NA 15 TRBV2 CASRQGAGYNSPLHF TGTGCCAGCAGGCAGGGGGCAGGGTATAATTCACCCCTCCACTTT
NA TRBJ1-5 NA 15 TRBV10-1 CASSGNGVQDQPQHF TGCGCCAGCAGTGGGAACGGGGTCCAGGATCAGCCCCAGCATTTT
NA TRBJ1-1 NA 15 TRBV18 CASSWRSGSNTEAFF TGTGCCAGCTCATGGCGATCGGGAAGCAACACTGAAGCTTTCTTT
NA TRBJ1-4 NA 14 TRBV7-6 CASSLAASNEKLFF TGTGCCAGCAGCTTAGCCGCAAGTAATGAAAAACTGTTTTTT
NA TRBJ1-6 few 15 TRBV18 CASSTFGTESSPLHF TGTGCCAGCTCAACTTTCGGGACGGAGAGTTCACCCCTCCACTTT
NA TRBJ2-2 once 13 TRBV6-5 CASSYLTTGELFF TGTGCCAGCAGTTACCTTACGACCGGGGAGCTGTTTTTT
NA TRBJ1-2 NA 13 TRBV27 CASSRTDTSGYTF TGTGCCAGCAGTCGGACGGACACCTCTGGCTACACCTTC
NA TRBJ1-5 NA 14 TRBV18 CASSPSRDNQPQHF TGTGCCAGCTCACCCTCTAGGGACAATCAGCCCCAGCATTTT
NA TRBJ1-1 NA 14 TRBV28 CASSLGSLNTEAFF TGTGCCAGCAGTTTAGGCAGTTTGAACACTGAAGCTTTCTTT
NA TRBJ1-1 NA 17 TRBV19 CASSRGRMGGANTEAFF TGTGCCAGTAGTAGAGGACGGATGGGGGGCGCGAACACTGAAGCTTTCTTT
NA TRBJ2-3 NA 14 TRBV11-1 CASSFQGGGNTQYF TGTGCCAGCAGCTTCCAGGGTGGGGGGAATACGCAGTATTTT
NA TRBJ1-4 NA 14 TRBV3-1/TRBV3-2 CASSQGGGFEKLFF TGTGCCAGCAGCCAAGGAGGGGGTTTTGAAAAACTGTTTTTT
NA TRBJ2-5 NA 16 TRBV11-2 CASSPSVAKLQETQYF TGTGCCAGCAGCCCCTCCGTAGCGAAACTACAAGAGACCCAGTACTTC
TRBD1 TRBJ2-7 NA 16 TRBV19 CASSIRTGYSVYEQYF TGTGCCAGTAGTATCAGGACAGGCTATTCCGTTTACGAGCAGTACTTC
NA TRBJ2-2 NA 13 TRBV7-3 CASSYSRVGELFF TGTGCCAGCAGCTATTCCCGGGTCGGGGAGCTGTTTTTT
NA TRBJ2-3 NA 12 TRBV3-1/TRBV3-2 CASSHIGDTQYF TGTGCCAGCAGCCATATAGGCGATACGCAGTATTTT
TRBD1 TRBJ1-2 NA 14 TRBV3-1/TRBV3-2 CASTPGTGTYGYTF TGTGCCAGTACCCCCGGGACAGGGACCTATGGCTACACCTTC
NA TRBJ1-4 once 14 TRBV6-5 CASSNQGTYEKLFF TGTGCCAGCAGTAACCAGGGAACTTATGAAAAACTGTTTTTT
TRBD1 TRBJ1-5 once 17 TRBV28 CASSSGQGNPLGQPQHF TGTGCCAGCAGTTCGGGACAGGGAAACCCTTTGGGGCAGCCCCAGCATTTT
TRBD1 TRBJ2-7 once 15 TRBV7-9 CASSPSGTGPYEQYF TGTGCCAGCAGCCCCTCCGGGACAGGGCCGTACGAGCAGTACTTC
NA TRBJ1-4 NA 15 TRBV7-8 CASSLRESANEKLFF TGTGCCAGCAGCTTAAGGGAATCGGCTAATGAAAAACTGTTTTTT
NA TRBJ2-7 NA 12 TRBV10-3 CAISGGTYEQYF TGTGCCATCAGTGGGGGAACCTACGAGCAGTACTTC